The sequence of this T cell receptor beta chain was determined in a study of a mutant IDH1 vaccine in newly diagnosed glioma. Study details: The study gave patients eight vaccinations in weeks 1, 3, 5, 7, 11, 15, 19, 23. The start of vaccination came 4-6 weeks after radiotherapy alone, or with temozolomide cycles.

Noted time point: week 23, last vaccination. In every dose of vaccine, 300 ug of mutant IDH1 20-mer peptide was given alongside topical imiquimod. Donor tumors were new WHO grade 3 or 4 IDH1-mutant, ATRX-lost astrocytomas. Regarding this clone: Its matching antigen is unknown.

Profiling relied on immunoSEQ multiplex PCR, and the TCRdb table lists in-frame clones only, not all of them. This sample has 35,000 to 40,000 clones, with approximately 80% found just once. Sequencing was performed on PBMCs, taken from a glioma patient whose treatment included an IDH1 peptide vaccine. The clonotype was recovered from a man aged 40-49 years with glioma.

CDR3 loop: CASSLPPGARETQYF. As DNA, the CDR3 is TGTGCCAGCAGCCTCCCGCCGGGCGCCCGTGAGACCCAGTACTTC. The chain joins TRBV28 to TRBJ2-5; D call uncertain. From germline, CDR1 is MDHEN and CDR2 SYDVKM. This CDR3 spans 15 amino acids. Trimming removed 6 bases at V and 5 bases at J, with 19 bases between.